A single sample is the source of the 27 T cell receptor beta chains below, sequenced in a study of technical replicates of blood from several donors. The method was immunoSEQ multiplex PCR; TCRdb's version includes in-frame clones alone and lacks a portion of them. The sample records 99,000 or so clones, approximately 95% being singletons. Sequencing was done on a sample of T cells isolated from PBMCs. These receptors all stem from a human donor in good health.

The CDR3 is CASSVGASGGAYEQYF. The CDR3 DNA sequence: TGTGCCAGCAGCGTAGGAGCTAGCGGGGGCGCCTACGAGCAGTACTTC. This chain uses TRBV9 with TRBJ2-7; 10 nucleotides match TRBD2. Germline trimming cut 0 bases from V and 2 bases from J; bases unmatched to any gene: 5. Germline V gene data show CDR1 as SGDLS and CDR2 as YYNGEE. The CDR3 sequence is 16 residues long.

J is TRBJ2-7 and V is TRBV5-1; 9 positions agree with TRBD2. Germline V gene data show CDR1 as SGHRS and CDR2 as YFSETQ. This CDR3 comprises 14 residues. V trimming: 5 bases; J trimming: 3 bases; junction bases outside the gene matches: 6. CDR3 in amino acids: CASSFGLAYYEQYF. Here the CDR3 DNA reads TGCGCCAGCAGTTTTGGACTAGCGTACTACGAGCAGTACTTC.

CDR3 residues: CASSERTMNTEAFF. The DNA of the CDR3 is TGTGCCAGCAGTGAGAGGACAATGAACACTGAAGCTTTCTTT. The chain is built from TRBV6-1 and TRBJ1-1; D is perhaps TRBD1 (5 bases). In germline, CDR1 is MNHNS, CDR2 SASEGT. The CDR3 totals 14 residues. V dropped 3 bases and J dropped 0 bases, with 8 bases sitting between them.

The chain is built from TRBV13 and TRBJ2-3; TRBD2 agrees at 7 bases. This CDR3 contains 15 residues. Losses at the gene ends were 4 bases for V and 5 bases for J; bases not matched to a gene: 9. The germline V gene encodes CDR1 PRHDT and CDR2 FYEKMQ (reference sequence). CDR3 sequence: CASSWNGGRVDTQYF. DNA for the CDR3: TGTGCCAGCAGCTGGAACGGAGGGAGGGTAGATACGCAGTATTTT.

This chain joins TRBV5-6 and TRBJ2-1, with 9 positions matching TRBD1. V was clipped by 2 bases and J by 4 bases; unmatched bases: 13. This CDR3 contains 18 residues. In germline, CDR1 is SGHDT, CDR2 YYEEEE. CDR3 sequence (DNA): TGTGCCAGCAGCTTTGAACAGGGGGCTTTTCTCGCGTACAATGAGCAGTTCTTC. It codes for CASSFEQGAFLAYNEQFF.

The CDR3 DNA follows: TGTGCCAGCAGCTTGGAAAGGGGGAGCGGGGCCAACGTCCTGACTTTC. Translation gives CASSLERGSGANVLTF. The genes are TRBV5-4 and TRBJ2-6, with D maybe TRBD1 (6 bases). Per germline, CDR1 SGHNT and CDR2 YYREEE (reference sequence). The CDR3 consists of 16 residues. Trimming stripped 0 bases from V and 4 bases from J, with 11 bases between. Drawing the rest from reference TRBV5-4 and TRBJ2-6, the complete variable domain is ETGVTQSPTHLIKTRGQQVTLRCSSQSGHNTVSWYQQALGQGPQFIFQYYREEENGRGNFPPRFSGLQFPNYSSELNVNALELDDSALYLCASSLERGSGANVLTFGAGSRLTVL.

The V call is TRBV27, the J call TRBJ2-7, with a weak D call TRBD2 (7 bases). CDR3 length equals 13 residues. V was trimmed by 11 bases and J by 0 bases, leaving 14 bases between them. Germline V gives CDR1 MNHEY, CDR2 SMNVEV (reference sequence). CDR3 protein: CAAGGRDSYEQYF. DNA for the CDR3: TGTGCCGCCGGGGGGCGGGACTCCTACGAGCAGTACTTC.

This rearrangement joins TRBV4-1 to TRBJ2-1; the D gene is possibly TRBD2 (6 bases). The CDR3 is 12 residues long. Germline V gene data show CDR1 as MGHRA and CDR2 as YSYEKL. Trimming removed 3 bases at V and 12 bases at J, with 12 bases between. For the CDR3, the DNA is TGCGCCAGCAGCCATCCTTTGGGGGGGCAGTTCTTC. Translated: CASSHPLGGQFF.

The table lists this clone with a count of one. The chain joins TRBV19 to TRBJ1-2, with TRBD1 as a possible D gene (6 bases). CDR1 is LNHDA and CDR2 is SQIVND in the germline V gene (reference sequence). There are 13 residues in the CDR3. V shed 6 bases and J shed 5 bases, with 13 bases lying between them. The CDR3 nucleotides are TGTGCCAGTAGCCAGGGGAAGGAGTATGGCTACACCTTC. It specifies CASSQGKEYGYTF.

The chain has TRBV5-5 and TRBJ1-1, with D possibly being TRBD1 (5 bases). Trimming took off 1 base at V and 0 bases at J, with 7 bases between the two ends. The CDR3 has 14 residues. Germline assignment: CDR1 SGHKS and CDR2 YYEKEE (reference sequence). The CDR3 nucleotides are TGTGCCAGCAGCTTGCCAGGGATGAACACTGAAGCTTTCTTT. This translates into CASSLPGMNTEAFF.

The chain recombines TRBV5-4 with TRBJ2-3, with D possibly being TRBD2 (6 bases). The CDR3 contains 15 residues. V lost 7 bases and J lost 2, with 17 bases in between. Germline CDR1 reads SGHNT; CDR2 reads YYREEE (reference sequence). This CDR3 is CASRDLEGSTDTQYF. CDR3 sequence (DNA): TGTGCCAGCCGGGACTTAGAAGGTTCCACAGATACGCAGTATTTT.

The chain joins TRBV28 to TRBJ2-1; D is unclear. This CDR3 has 12 residues. Trimming stripped 3 bases from V and 15 bases from J, with 15 bases between. Germline assignment: CDR1 MDHEN and CDR2 SYDVKM. The CDR3 sequence: CASSFSMAQTFF. The CDR3, as DNA: TGTGCCAGCAGTTTTTCTATGGCACAGACGTTCTTC.

The CDR3 coding sequence is TGCACCAGCAGCCCGCTAGCGGGGTTTGCCGACTACGAGCAGTACTTC. Protein sequence: CTSSPLAGFADYEQYF. This chain connects TRBV1 to TRBJ2-7; TRBD2, as called in the table, went unchecked against the DNA. TRBV1 is a listed pseudogene. The CDR3 totals 16 residues.

The V call is TRBV6-1, the J call TRBJ2-7; D call uncertain. CDR3 size: 15 residues. The V gene's germline CDR1 is MNHNS and CDR2 SASEGT. Trimming shortened V by 0 bases and J by 0 bases, and 9 bases separated the two germline ends. CDR3 coding DNA: TGTGCCAGCAGTGAAGCGCTTTTCTACTCCTACGAGCAGTACTTC. Translation: CASSEALFYSYEQYF.

V and J are TRBV19 and TRBJ2-5; TRBD1 matches 10 bases. The CDR3 contains 13 residues. With V trimmed by 7 bases and J by 3 bases, 2 bases remained unmatched. Germline V gene data show CDR1 as LNHDA and CDR2 as SQIVND (reference sequence). CDR3 region: CASTGTGEETQYF. The DNA for the CDR3 is TGTGCCAGTACCGGGACAGGGGAAGAGACCCAGTACTTC. The entire variable domain, with the rest obtained from reference TRBV19 and TRBJ2-5, is as follows: DGGITQSPKYLFRKEGQNVTLSCEQNLNHDAMYWYRQDPGQGLRLIYYSQIVNDFQKGDIAEGYSVSREKKESFPLTVTSAQKNPTAFYLCASTGTGEETQYFGPGTRLLVL.

In this sample, this clone turned up once. The chain couples TRBV28 to TRBJ2-5, with a tentative D call TRBD1 (5 bases). The germline V gene has CDR1 MDHEN and CDR2 SYDVKM. Between the trimmed V and J ends, which lost 1 base and 4 bases, there was a span of 13 bases. The CDR3 contains 15 residues. This chain's CDR3 is CASSLSQARTETQYF. The CDR3 nucleotides are TGTGCCAGCAGTTTATCACAGGCCAGGACAGAGACCCAGTACTTC.

This chain joins TRBV7-2 and TRBJ2-5, with D unresolved. Trimming stripped 4 bases from V and 0 bases from J, with 6 bases between. The CDR3 spans 13 residues. Germline V gives CDR1 SGHTA, CDR2 FQGNSA. The CDR3 here is CASSSEDQETQYF. The CDR3 nucleotides read TGTGCCAGCAGCTCCGAGGACCAAGAGACCCAGTACTTC.

This clone was picked up one time. The V gene is TRBV5-1, the J gene TRBJ2-2; maybe TRBD1 (8 bases). The CDR3 is 14 amino acids. From germline, CDR1 is SGHRS and CDR2 YFSETQ. Trimming shortened V by 7 bases and J by 6 bases, and 16 bases separated the two germline ends. The CDR3 sequence: CASSTGGGAGELFF. The CDR3 bases are TGCGCCAGCTCAACAGGGGGGGGAGCCGGGGAGCTGTTTTTT. Based on the CDR3 plus reference TRBV5-1 and TRBJ2-2, the full variable domain is KAGVTQTPRYLIKTRGQQVTLSCSPISGHRSVSWYQQTPGQGLQFLFEYFSETQRNKGNFPGRFSGRQFSNSRSEMNVSTLELGDSALYLCASSTGGGAGELFFGEGSRLTVL.

The chain joins TRBV14 to TRBJ2-7; TRBD2 matches at 10 bases. Germline V gives CDR1 SGHDN, CDR2 FVKESK. The V segment lost 4 bases and the J segment 2 bases; nucleotides outside the gene matches: 2. This CDR3 comprises 14 residues. The CDR3 DNA reads TGTGCCAGCAGCCCCGGGACTAGCGCCTACGAGCAGTACTTC. Its protein product is CASSPGTSAYEQYF.

The chain recombines TRBV5-1 with TRBJ2-7; D unclear. V lost 0 bases and J 4 bases, leaving 8 bases between the germline ends. This CDR3 region has 13 residues. Germline V gene lookup returns CDR1 SGHRS and CDR2 YFSETQ. The CDR3 loop is CASSLGQRYEQYF. CDR3 coding DNA: TGCGCCAGCAGCTTGGGACAAAGGTACGAGCAGTACTTC.

V is TRBV18 and J is TRBJ2-7; D is perhaps TRBD2 (5 bases). The CDR3 covers 13 residues. Germline V gives CDR1 KGHSH, CDR2 LQKENI. The V end was cut by 1 base, the J end by 2 bases, with 6 bases between. DNA of the CDR3: TGTGCCAGCTCACCACGAGCGGCCTACGAGCAGTACTTC. It encodes CASSPRAAYEQYF.

The chain couples TRBV7-6 to TRBJ2-1, with TRBD2 identical over 11 bases. Germline trimming cut 5 bases from V and 7 bases from J; bases unmatched to any gene: 10. The CDR3 is 16 residues long. CDR1 is SGHVS, CDR2 FNYEAQ, per germline. The CDR3 DNA reads as TGTGCCAGCAGCAAAATACTAGCGGGAGATATGAATGAGCAGTTCTTC. Its translation: CASSKILAGDMNEQFF.

The chain joins TRBV4-2 to TRBJ2-7, with D possibly TRBD2 on 5 matching bases. Germline-derived CDR1 and CDR2 are LGHNA and YNFKEQ. The CDR3 is made up of 13 amino acids. The ends were cut back, 5 bases at V and 1 base at J, with 9 bases in the middle. The CDR3, as DNA: TGTGCCAGCAGCGACCAGCGGTCCTACGAGCAGTACTTC. Residues: CASSDQRSYEQYF.

This chain links TRBV6-5 with TRBJ2-5, with TRBD1 identical over 7 bases. After removal of 0 bases from V and 3 bases from J, the junction contained 4 bases not matched to a gene. The germline gives CDR1 MNHEY, CDR2 SVGAGI. The CDR3 runs to 15 residues. CDR3 sequence (DNA): TGTGCCAGCAGTTACTCGGGACAGCCCGAAGAGACCCAGTACTTC. Amino acids: CASSYSGQPEETQYF.

The chain carries TRBV30 and TRBJ1-6; no reliable D call. The V end lost 0 bases, the J end lost 8 bases, and 14 bases lay between the germline ends. This CDR3 is 15 amino acids long. Germline V gives CDR1 GTSNPN, CDR2 SVGIG (reference sequence). The CDR3 DNA follows: TGTGCCTGGAGTGTAGGAGAAACCGGGTATTCACCCCTCCACTTT. It is translated as CAWSVGETGYSPLHF. Full variable domain (remainder filled in from reference TRBV30 and TRBJ1-6): SQTIHQWPATLVQPVGSPLSLECTVEGTSNPNLYWYRQAAGRGLQLLFYSVGIGQISSEVPQNLSASRPQDRQFILSSKKLLLSDSGFYLCAWSVGETGYSPLHFGNGTRLTVT.

The chain recombines TRBV30 with TRBJ2-1; 7 bases match TRBD1. This CDR3 spans 15 amino acids. Germline values: CDR1 GTSNPN, CDR2 SVGIG (reference sequence). V trimming: 5 bases; J trimming: 4 bases; junction bases outside the gene matches: 11. The CDR3 protein is CAWYGTDIQYNEQFF. The CDR3 DNA reads TGTGCCTGGTACGGGACAGACATACAGTACAATGAGCAGTTCTTC.

The count of this clone is one. The rearrangement uses TRBV5-1 and TRBJ2-5, with TRBD2 identical over 8 bases. Germline CDR1 SGHRS, CDR2 YFSETQ. The CDR3 spans 13 residues. V shed 2 bases, J shed 4 bases, and the junction held 1 base outside the gene matches. The CDR3 DNA follows: TGCGCCAGCAGCTTAGCGGGGGTAGAGACCCAGTACTTC. Protein sequence: CASSLAGVETQYF.